These 8 T cell receptor beta chains originate from one sample sequenced in a study of T cell responses to AZD1222 COVID-19 vaccine. Clones were read by immunoSEQ multiplex PCR, and TCRdb kept only the in-frame ones, dropping some. This sample has about 180,000 clones, with about 91% found just once. Source: peripheral blood, taken 28 days after the second AZD1222 dose. These receptors were obtained from an adult who received the AZD1222 COVID-19 vaccine.

The V gene is TRBV2, the J gene TRBJ2-7; the D call may be TRBD1 or TRBD2 (6 bases each). CDR1 and CDR2 (germline): SNHLY, FYNNEI. The CDR3 has 15 residues. The germline V and J ends were trimmed by 7 bases and 5 bases, with 21 bases remaining between them. Here the CDR3 DNA reads TGTGCCAGCACCTGGCAATCCGGGGGCATCGACGAGCAGTACTTC. Translation: CASTWQSGGIDEQYF.

The CDR3: CASSTTRQAANYGYTF. For the CDR3, the DNA is TGTGCCAGCAGTACAACCCGACAGGCGGCTAACTATGGCTACACCTTC. The chain uses TRBV6-6 and TRBJ1-2; D might be TRBD1 (6 bases). This CDR3 spans 16 amino acids. CDR1 MNHNY and CDR2 SVGAGI come from the germline V gene (reference sequence). V lost 5 bases, J lost 0 bases, and 16 bases lay in between.

The chain recombines TRBV16 with TRBJ1-1; D perhaps matches TRBD1 (6 bases). The germline gives CDR1 KGHSY, CDR2 FQNENV. This CDR3 has 13 residues. V lost 0 bases to trimming and J lost 5 bases, with 7 bases between them. The CDR3 DNA is TGTGCCAGCAGCCAATCAGGGGGGACTGAAGCTTTCTTT. Amino acids: CASSQSGGTEAFF. Full variable domain (missing parts from reference TRBV16 and TRBJ1-1): GEEVAQTPKHLVRGEGQKAKLYCAPIKGHSYVFWYQQVLKNEFKFLISFQNENVFDETGMPKERFSAKCLPNSPCSLEIQATKLEDSAVYFCASSQSGGTEAFFGQGTRLTVV.

The rearrangement uses TRBV5-1 and TRBJ2-5; D gene uncertain. V lost 3 bases to trimming and J lost 5 bases, with 11 bases between them. CDR1 is SGHRS, CDR2 YFSETQ, per germline. This CDR3 has 13 amino acids. The CDR3 coding sequence is TGCGCCAGCAGCTCAGACCTGGGGGAGACCCAGTACTTC. Translation gives CASSSDLGETQYF.

The CDR3 sequence: CASSLAGWTLGETQYF. The CDR3 DNA is TGTGCCAGCAGCTTAGCTGGTTGGACTCTTGGGGAGACCCAGTACTTC. V usage is TRBV7-2 and J usage is TRBJ2-5; D possibly corresponds to TRBD2 (5 bases). Looked up from germline, CDR1 is SGHTA and CDR2 is FQGNSA. V was shortened by 0 bases and J by 5 bases, with 16 bases between the two germline ends. The CDR3 is 16 amino acids.

The rearrangement joins TRBV6-2 or TRBV6-3 to TRBJ2-1, with D perhaps TRBD2 (7 bases). V dropped 5 bases and J dropped 5 bases, with 19 bases sitting between them. The CDR3 is 16 amino acids. The V gene's germline CDR1 is MNHEY and CDR2 SVGEGT. The CDR3 region has the DNA TGTGCCAGCAGTGAGAGTCGGGGGGCCGTTAACAATGAGCAGTTCTTC. This translates into CASSESRGAVNNEQFF.

The chain is built from TRBV5-1 and TRBJ2-2, with D unclear. V was pared by 4 bases and J by 3 bases, with 10 bases between. Germline loops: CDR1 SGHRS, CDR2 YFSETQ. This CDR3 is built from 14 residues. The CDR3 sequence is CASSTRLDTGELFF. In nucleotides, the CDR3 is TGCGCCAGCAGCACCCGGTTGGACACCGGGGAGCTGTTTTTT.

This sequence joins TRBV19 and TRBJ2-1, with D possibly matching TRBD2 (5 bases). The germline gives CDR1 LNHDA, CDR2 SQIVND (reference sequence). There are 18 residues in the CDR3. V gave up 7 bases and J gave up 4 bases, with 26 bases separating them. CDR3 protein: CASTQRLLASSWYNEQFF. Here the CDR3 DNA reads TGTGCCAGTACCCAACGGCTTTTGGCTAGCTCTTGGTACAATGAGCAGTTCTTC.